Reported below is one T cell receptor (beta chain). This clonotype was counted many times. What antigen it recognizes has not been identified. No base qualities exist here, and no much larger clone lies one base off it. This sample is part of a study of Graves' ophthalmopathy and Graves' hyperthyroidism (dated by TCRdb to 2016 to 2019). The study in broad terms: Peripheral blood samples were taken at the time of initial diagnosis, before any treatment was given. The study used signatures of the TCR beta repertoire to tell Graves' ophthalmopathy apart from Graves' hyperthyroidism and to predict which patients would progress to ophthalmopathy. In total, approximately 130 blood samples were TCR-sequenced: approximately 42 ophthalmopathy, around 75 hyperthyroidism and roughly 17 hyperthyroidism-to-ophthalmopathy patients. To explore V-J signatures that distinguish ophthalmopathy from hyperthyroidism, a discovery set of about 99 patients was enrolled, made up of roughly 41 with ophthalmopathy and around 57 with stable hyperthyroidism. For independent validation, a separate cohort was made up of some 19 hyperthyroidism patients plus 17 patients who later progressed from hyperthyroidism to ophthalmopathy. In 6 or 7 hyperthyroidism patients, T-cell repertoires of thyroid tissue and blood were compared. Once sampling was done, hyperthyroidism patients were given methimazole at a starting dose of 30 mg daily, while ophthalmopathy patients were given high-dose intravenous methylprednisolone. Broad study findings and their caveats: In cross-validation, the 13-signature model distinguished ophthalmopathy from stable hyperthyroidism with 85% to 90% sensitivity and about 81% specificity, and in the test set the corresponding values were roughly 80% and 76%. In validation, the model predicted ophthalmopathy progression with roughly 68% sensitivity and 72.22% specificity; fewer than 15 predicted patients were CT-confirmed with GO in a median of around 6 months. Most of the expanded thyroid clonotypes with a frequency above 0.001 were also detected in blood, and it was suggested that the thyroid immune response may be reflected by blood repertoires. Sample size was not statistically predetermined, and group allocation was not concealed from the investigators.

CDR1 and CDR2 are read off the germline V gene as SGDLS and YYNGEE. There are 15 amino acids in the CDR3, from cysteine to phenylalanine inclusive. CDR3 DNA is the only sequence kept; it has 45 bases, read in frame from the first base. V is pruned by 3 bases and J by 5 bases, leaving 5 bases of the junction without a gene match. For repertoire sequencing, TCR beta CDR3 regions were amplified from RNA transcripts. The first round of RT-PCR was done with HTBI primers and the Qiagen OneStep RT-PCR kit, and was followed by a second round of multiplex PCR, then size selection and purification. Sequencing of the libraries was carried out on an Illumina HiSeq2000 in paired-end mode with 100 bp reads. The study's processing was this. SOAPnuke was used to process the reads, throwing out any read that had adapters, had uncalled bases, had a mean Phred below 15, or lacked an exact constant-primer or identifier match. COPE v1.2.5 was used to merge the high-quality paired reads. Unique nucleotide sequences were defined as clonotypes and aligned to IMGT TRB V, D and J references using MiTCR v1.1. Only V-J combinations with frequency above 0.0001 were analysed, covering around 99% of repertoires. A TCR clonal expansion and chaos score per V-J combination was defined as the ratio of F50 clonal expansion to chaos observed in the TCRdist matrix. Welch's t-statistics and random forest were used to reduce features to 13 V-J combinations, which were fed into a naive Bayes classifier. Thyroid-blood repertoire similarity was quantified with the Morisita-Horn index. TCRdb applied fastp at Q25 and MiXCR to the public reads, then kept only in-frame beta chains. Each record represents a unique CDR3 protein, reported with the most common genes and DNA among its rows. What appears here as the V and J calls and clone size reflects TCRdb's work, not the paper's. The table for this sample lists hundreds of thousands of distinct CDR3 sequences; over 40% of them were counted only once. In total, the top ten clones hold 3% to 3.5% of the sample.

Ophthalmopathy patients had moderately to severely active disease, Clinical Activity Score of at least 3, NOSPECS grade of at least 4, and disease duration under 3 months. Patients were excluded if they had other autoimmune diseases, uncontrolled infections, pregnancy or lactation. Diagnosis relied on clinical symptoms, serum thyroxine, TRAb, thyroid ultrasound and orbital computed tomography. Using Ficoll-Paque density gradient centrifugation, PBMCs were isolated from 8.5 to 10 ml of fresh peripheral blood. Total RNA was extracted using Trizol reagent, and RNA quality was checked on an Agilent 2100 Bioanalyzer.

The source of this sequence is an adult man with Graves' ophthalmopathy. The sequenced sample consisted of peripheral blood. The sequence joins TRBV9 to TRBJ1-3, with TRBD1 identical over 10 junction bases. The DNA sequence follows: TGTGCCAGCAGCGGACAGGGGGCTGGGAGAAACACCATATATTTT. This yields the protein CASSGQGAGRNTIYF.